This T cell receptor beta chain was identified during a study of blood T cells in healthy people across ages (dated by TCRdb to between 2014 and 2017). About the study as a whole: Template switching captured roughly one uniquely barcoded TCR beta cDNA molecule per two T cells in model experiments. Using deep sequencing normalized with unique cDNA molecular identifiers, the study measured how TCR beta repertoire diversity changes with age. The donors were split into four age groups: young (average around 15 years), middle-aged (roughly 42), aged (around 67) and long-lived (about 82). To avoid experimental bias, donors of different ages were spread randomly across the sequencing lanes. The study analyzed two additional independent replicas of 1 million unique cDNA reads from the same blood draw for two donors, one aged 18 to 29 and one aged 80 or older.

Worth noting for this clonotype: What this receptor recognizes is not known. No quality values exist for individual bases; no much larger clone is one base distant.

What the work shows at the level of the full study, not this receptor alone: Compared with the aged group, the long-lived group had more naive CD4+ T cells, fewer expanded clones and increased TCR diversity, suggesting age selection. Total diversity estimates from one million sequenced T cells were considered lower bounds and underestimates. A strong correlation was found between observed TCR beta diversity and the percentage of naive T cells measured by flow cytometry. Because donor CMV infection status was unknown, age-related changes in expanded clonotypes were potentially confounded. Conclusive comparison of naive and antigen-experienced compartments was prevented by the profiling of bulk unsorted PBMCs. Observed TCR beta diversity per million T cells fell roughly linearly with age, and a significant reduction was already apparent by age around 39.

The junction carries 6 bases between V and J, which are trimmed by 4 bases and 3 bases respectively. The germline V gene (reference sequence) specifies LGHDT as CDR1 and YNNKEL as CDR2. From its cysteine to its phenylalanine, the CDR3 spans 12 amino acids. The read is trimmed to its CDR3 DNA, 36 bases read in frame from base 1. Systemically healthy Caucasian individuals from Russia, 35 to 50 in total and aged about 6 to 90 years, were included as donors. Each donor gave approximately 9.4 milliliters of peripheral blood, drawn into EDTA-treated Vacutainer tubes. Ficoll-Paque density-gradient centrifugation was used to isolate PBMCs, with at least 7 million obtained per sample. Trizol reagent was used to extract total RNA from the PBMCs, yielding at least 5.5 micrograms per sample. The percentages of naive CD45RAhigh/CD27high T cells were determined by flow cytometry on a PBMC aliquot from every donor.

The library was prepared using 5' RACE. TCRdb names Illumina HiSeq 2500 as the instrument used. A second PCR of about 7 to 12 cycles was run with a J-beta primer mix and a sample-barcoded 5' primer. A template-switch 5' adaptor carrying 12 random nucleotides introduced a unique molecular identifier onto each TCR beta cDNA molecule. Each sample yielded at least 2.5 million CDR3-containing paired-end reads. First-strand cDNA was synthesized from all RNA with the Mint cDNA synthesis kit, primed by a TRBC-specific oligonucleotide. All cDNA was treated with uracil-DNA glycosylase and then went through a first 18-cycle PCR with the universal primers M1SS and BC2_uni_R. In the original analysis: For normalization, 1 million high-quality reads were randomly selected from each sample, with every read carrying a distinct molecular identifier. Reads with shared molecular identifiers were discarded instead of being binned into consensus sequences. MiTCR, run with a Q25 quality threshold and the strictest error-elimination algorithm, handled CDR3 identification, clonotype clustering and error correction. A nonparametric unseen species model using Euler transformation provided a lower-bound estimate of total TCR beta diversity. Using fastp at Q25 and MiXCR, TCRdb reprocessed the public reads and kept productive beta chains. Each CDR3 protein appears once, grouped with its most common genes and DNA. For this entry, the V and J calls and clone size follow TCRdb and not the study's own pipeline. Within this sample are about 1.5 million distinct CDR3 sequences, with 35% to 45% of them counted one time only. Around 4% of the sample lies in the top ten.

The sample taken for sequencing was blood. The V and J segments used are TRBV3-1 and TRBJ1-1, with no D gene named confidently. This TCR was sampled from a young woman in good health. This receptor carries the CDR3 CASSRVDTEAFF. The DNA sequence follows: TGTGCCAGCAGCCGCGTCGACACTGAAGCTTTCTTT.